The 26 T cell receptor beta chains listed next were all sequenced from one sample in a study of cytomegalovirus exposure and HLA in healthy donors (dated 2017 in TCRdb). Library preparation employed the immunoSEQ multiplex PCR assay. A mixture of 60 forward primers for TCR Vbeta segments and 13 reverse primers for TCR Jbeta segments was used in the multiplex PCR. The table was pulled from immuneACCESS by TCRdb, which kept in-frame rearrangements only. Such tables lose some clones; where checked, under half of the loss comes from unresolved V genes, and the rest has no known cause. In this sample the table shows around 190,000 clones, 70% to 80% of which occur a single time. 1.5% to 2% of the sample goes to the ten largest clones. Sequencing was carried out using PBMCs. The receptors originated from a woman in her fifties or sixties in good health and CMV-seronegative.

The chain is built from TRBV18 and TRBJ2-1, with 7 bases matching TRBD2. J lost 9 bases, V lost 6 bases, and 20 bases had no gene match. CDR3 length: 17 residues. The germline V gene encodes CDR1 KGHSH and CDR2 LQKENI. The CDR3 nucleotides are TGTGCCAGCTCCTCTAGCCCAGCGGGACCCCCCTTGGGTGAGCAGTTCTTC. Translating it yields CASSSSPAGPPLGEQFF.

The CDR3 DNA follows: TGTGCCTGGAGTGCTAAGGTCGGGGGGCTGAGCACTGAAGCTTTCTTT. Encoded protein: CAWSAKVGGLSTEAFF. The chain carries TRBV30 and TRBJ1-1, with a possible D match to TRBD1 (6 bases). Trimming took 1 base from V and 4 from J, leaving 19 bases between them. The CDR3 length is 16 residues. Germline CDR1 and CDR2: GTSNPN and SVGIG (reference sequence). Supplemented by reference TRBV30 and TRBJ1-1, the full variable domain reads SQTIHQWPATLVQPVGSPLSLECTVEGTSNPNLYWYRQAAGRGLQLLFYSVGIGQISSEVPQNLSASRPQDRQFILSSKKLLLSDSGFYLCAWSAKVGGLSTEAFFGQGTRLTVV.

This sequence joins TRBV7-6 and TRBJ1-2; 7 bases fit TRBD1. J lost 6 bases, V lost 4 bases, and 17 bases had no gene match. The CDR3 totals 17 residues. Germline V gene sequence: CDR1 SGHVS, CDR2 FNYEAQ. The CDR3 reads CASSSGPRQGGWNGYTF. In DNA, the CDR3 is TGTGCCAGCAGCTCGGGGCCCCGACAGGGAGGTTGGAATGGCTACACCTTC.

The chain is built from TRBV18 and TRBJ2-1; tentatively, D is TRBD2 (6 bases). The CDR3 extends over 14 amino acids. Looked up from germline, CDR1 is KGHSH and CDR2 is LQKENI. V was clipped by 6 bases and J by 3 bases, with 12 bases between them. DNA for the CDR3: TGTGCCAGCTCGCTCGGGGGAGACTACAATGAGCAGTTCTTC. Amino acids: CASSLGGDYNEQFF. The variable domain in full, completed from reference TRBV18 and TRBJ2-1, reads NAGVMQNPRHLVRRRGQEARLRCSPMKGHSHVYWYRQLPEEGLKFMVYLQKENIIDESGMPKERFSAEFPKEGPSILRIQQVVRGDSAAYFCASSLGGDYNEQFFGPGTRLTVL.

V usage is TRBV4-2 and J usage is TRBJ2-6; TRBD1 matches 12 bases. Trimming removed 4 bases from V and 5 bases from J; junction bases left unmatched: 6. CDR3 length equals 17 residues. Germline V gives CDR1 LGHNA, CDR2 YNFKEQ. The chain's CDR3 is CASSPGDRGQRANVLTF. The CDR3 DNA sequence: TGTGCCAGCAGCCCGGGGGACAGGGGGCAGAGGGCCAACGTCCTGACTTTC.

This chain uses TRBV7-2 with TRBJ2-5; possibly TRBD2 for D (5 bases). The CDR3 is 16 amino acids. V lost 5 bases to trimming and J lost 1 base, with 17 bases between them. The germline V gene has CDR1 SGHTA and CDR2 FQGNSA. Here the CDR3 reads CASSISGSSGQETQYF. The CDR3 coding sequence is TGTGCCAGCAGCATTAGTGGTTCGAGCGGCCAAGAGACCCAGTACTTC. The whole variable domain, filled in from reference TRBV7-2 and TRBJ2-5, reads GAGVSQSPSNKVTEKGKDVELRCDPISGHTALYWYRQSLGQGLEFLIYFQGNSAPDKSGLPSDRFSAERTGGSVSTLTIQRTQQEDSAVYLCASSISGSSGQETQYFGPGTRLLVL.

The chain uses TRBV9 and TRBJ2-3; D is unresolved. V was trimmed by 0 bases and J by 6 bases, leaving 5 bases between them. The CDR3 spans 12 residues. CDR1 and CDR2 from the germline V gene are SGDLS and YYNGEE. The DNA of the CDR3 is TGTGCCAGCAGCGTAGACTGGGATACGCAGTATTTT. Translation gives CASSVDWDTQYF.

This clone appeared a single time. The V and J genes are TRBV6-1 and TRBJ1-1; D unresolved. CDR1 is MNHNS and CDR2 is SASEGT in the germline V gene. With 2 bases removed from V and 0 bases from J, the gap between germline ends came to 7 bases. CDR3 size: 14 residues. CDR3 sequence: CASSEQFMNTEAFF. The CDR3 region has the DNA TGTGCCAGCAGTGAACAGTTCATGAACACTGAAGCTTTCTTT.

V is TRBV4-3 and J is TRBJ2-7, with a weak D call TRBD2 (6 bases). Germline CDR1 is LGHNA and CDR2 is YSLEER. Deletions cut 0 bases from V and 0 bases from J, with 12 bases between. The CDR3 runs 16 residues. The CDR3 loop reads CASSQDRGGFSYEQYF. The CDR3 nucleotides read TGCGCCAGCAGCCAAGATCGTGGGGGGTTCTCCTACGAGCAGTACTTC.

This chain uses TRBV5-1 with TRBJ1-1; D not resolved. The length of the CDR3 is 14 residues. Germline CDR1 is SGHRS and CDR2 is YFSETQ. V shed 3 bases and J shed 1 base, with 10 bases lying between them. The CDR3 DNA is TGCGCCAGCAGCTCCCGACTTGGGAACACTGAAGCTTTCTTT. It codes for CASSSRLGNTEAFF.

This chain joins TRBV4-1 and TRBJ1-1, with TRBD1 matching 10 bases. The CDR3 is made up of 17 amino acids. Germline V gene lookup returns CDR1 MGHRA and CDR2 YSYEKL. With V trimmed by 3 bases and J by 0 bases, 7 bases remained unmatched. CDR3 amino acids: CASSHRRQGAMNTEAFF. The CDR3 coding sequence is TGCGCCAGCAGCCACCGGCGACAGGGGGCCATGAACACTGAAGCTTTCTTT.

This clone was seen a handful of times. The chain recombines TRBV5-4 with TRBJ1-1; D not certain. Trimming left V 2 bases short and J 6 bases short, with 11 bases between. This CDR3 contains 13 residues. Germline V lookup: CDR1 SGHNT, CDR2 YYREEE (reference sequence). CDR3 bases: TGTGCCAGCAGCTTACTGGATGGAGCTGAAGCTTTCTTT. Amino acid sequence: CASSLLDGAEAFF.

This CDR3 reads CASSRGGDEETQYF. Here the CDR3 DNA reads TGTGCCAGCAGCCGCGGGGGCGATGAAGAGACCCAGTACTTC. V usage is TRBV9 and J usage is TRBJ2-5; D is possibly TRBD2 (7 bases). Germline assignment: CDR1 SGDLS and CDR2 YYNGEE. V was clipped by 4 bases and J by 3 bases, with 13 bases between them. The length of the CDR3 is 14 residues. Looking up the rest from reference TRBV9 and TRBJ2-5 gives the full variable domain: DSGVTQTPKHLITATGQRVTLRCSPRSGDLSVYWYQQSLDQGLQFLIQYYNGEERAKGNILERFSAQQFPDLHSELNLSSLELGDSALYFCASSRGGDEETQYFGPGTRLLVL.

The rearrangement uses TRBV18 and TRBJ1-5; D call uncertain. The CDR3 has 18 residues. Trimming left V 2 bases short and J 4 bases short, with 21 bases between. Germline V gene data show CDR1 as KGHSH and CDR2 as LQKENI. The DNA for the CDR3 is TGTGCCAGCTCACCAAGGACTTCCGGGTCCAATGTTAATCAGCCCCAGCATTTT. Translation gives CASSPRTSGSNVNQPQHF.

The rearrangement joins TRBV7-9 to TRBJ1-2, with 7 bases identical to TRBD1. Trimming at V came to 2 bases and at J to 4 bases, leaving 7 bases not matched to a gene. Germline values: CDR1 SEHNR, CDR2 FQNEAQ (reference sequence). This CDR3 is 15 amino acids long. The CDR3: CASSLKGGVPYGYTF. In DNA form, the CDR3 reads TGTGCCAGCAGCTTAAAAGGGGGCGTCCCCTATGGCTACACCTTC. The whole variable domain, remainder taken from reference TRBV7-9 and TRBJ1-2, is DTGVSQNPRHKITKRGQNVTFRCDPISEHNRLYWYRQTLGQGPEFLTYFQNEAQLEKSRLLSDRFSAERPKGSFSTLEIQRTEQGDSAMYLCASSLKGGVPYGYTFGSGTRLTVV.

J is TRBJ2-7 and V is TRBV28, with 10 nucleotides matching TRBD2. Germline CDR1 reads MDHEN; CDR2 reads SYDVKM. V lost 6 bases, J lost 3 bases, and 5 bases stayed unmatched. The CDR3 is 14 residues long. Here the CDR3 reads CASRRLAGDYEQYF. The CDR3 nucleotides read TGTGCCAGCAGGCGGCTAGCGGGAGACTACGAGCAGTACTTC.

V and J are TRBV7-9 and TRBJ2-1, with TRBD1 matching over 10 bases. From germline, CDR1 is SEHNR and CDR2 FQNEAQ (reference sequence). Trimming removed 6 bases from V and 7 bases from J; junction bases left unmatched: 9. The CDR3 runs 15 residues. The CDR3 region has the DNA TGTGCCAGCAGTTCGTGGACAGGGGGTCGGAATGAGCAGTTCTTC. This sequence encodes CASSSWTGGRNEQFF.

V gene TRBV11-1 combines with J gene TRBJ2-4; the match to TRBD1 covers 7 bases. The V gene's germline CDR1 is SGHAT and CDR2 FQDESV (reference sequence). The trim removed 3 bases at V and 7 bases at J, leaving 3 bases unmatched. The CDR3 runs to 13 residues. For the CDR3, the DNA is TGTGCCAGCAGCTTTACAGGGGTCAACATTCAGTACTTC. This sequence encodes CASSFTGVNIQYF. Using reference TRBV11-1 and TRBJ2-4 for the parts outside the CDR3, the full variable domain is EAEVAQSPRYKITEKSQAVAFWCDPISGHATLYWYRQILGQGPELLVQFQDESVVDDSQLPKDRFSAERLKGVDSTLKIQPAELGDSAMYLCASSFTGVNIQYFGAGTRLSVL.

The chain uses TRBV19 and TRBJ1-2; D gene unclear. CDR3 length equals 15 residues. Between the trimmed V and J ends, which lost 4 bases and 0 bases, there was a span of 12 bases. The V gene's germline CDR1 is LNHDA and CDR2 SQIVND (reference sequence). In DNA, the CDR3 is TGTGCCAGTAGTACCCTAATGGGAGCTAACTATGGCTACACCTTC. This codes for CASSTLMGANYGYTF.

As DNA, the CDR3 is TGTGCCAGCAGCCTCATGGGGGGGGTCTCTGGAAACACCATATATTTT. Its protein product is CASSLMGGVSGNTIYF. The chain uses TRBV9 and TRBJ1-3, with D possibly matching TRBD1 (5 bases). Germline CDR1 reads SGDLS; CDR2 reads YYNGEE. CDR3 size: 16 residues. V was shortened by 4 bases and J by 0 bases, with 14 bases between the two germline ends. Full variable domain (outside the CDR3, taken from reference TRBV9 and TRBJ1-3): DSGVTQTPKHLITATGQRVTLRCSPRSGDLSVYWYQQSLDQGLQFLIQYYNGEERAKGNILERFSAQQFPDLHSELNLSSLELGDSALYFCASSLMGGVSGNTIYFGEGSWLTVV.

V gene TRBV7-2 combines with J gene TRBJ1-2; 10 positions agree with TRBD1. CDR1 is SGHTA and CDR2 is FQGNSA in the germline V gene. The ends lost 5 bases at V and 9 bases at J; junction bases unmatched: 9. This CDR3 comprises 14 residues. The CDR3 coding sequence is TGTGCCAGCAGCGCGAGACAGGGGGCGATGAGCTACACCTTC. Encoded protein: CASSARQGAMSYTF.

The chain joins TRBV18 to TRBJ2-3; the D gene is possibly TRBD2 (6 bases). Per the germline V gene, CDR1 is KGHSH and CDR2 is LQKENI. V was clipped by 3 bases and J by 2 bases, with 18 bases between them. This CDR3 comprises 17 residues. DNA of the CDR3: TGTGCCAGCTCACCGGCCTTTGGCGGGGTCATCACAGATACGCAGTATTTT. Protein product: CASSPAFGGVITDTQYF. Full variable domain (missing parts from reference TRBV18 and TRBJ2-3): NAGVMQNPRHLVRRRGQEARLRCSPMKGHSHVYWYRQLPEEGLKFMVYLQKENIIDESGMPKERFSAEFPKEGPSILRIQQVVRGDSAAYFCASSPAFGGVITDTQYFGPGTRLTVL.

The chain recombines TRBV6-5 with TRBJ1-1; the match to TRBD1 covers 7 bases. Germline trimming cut 5 bases from V and 8 bases from J; bases unmatched to any gene: 14. Germline V gives CDR1 MNHEY, CDR2 SVGAGI. CDR3 length: 15 residues. Written as DNA, the CDR3 is TGTGCCAGCAGTCCAGGGGGTTTAAGGAACATGGAAGCTTTCTTT. This translates into CASSPGGLRNMEAFF.

This chain links TRBV29-1 with TRBJ2-2; D not certain. Germline V gives CDR1 SQVTM, CDR2 ANQGSEA. V was pared by 4 bases and J by 0 bases, with 15 bases between. This CDR3 has 16 amino acids. CDR3 amino acids: CSVAYRVNSNTGELFF. In DNA, the CDR3 is TGCAGCGTTGCGTACCGCGTCAACTCGAACACCGGGGAGCTGTTTTTT.

The chain joins TRBV18 to TRBJ2-7; TRBD1 matches at 8 bases. The CDR3 covers 15 residues. Germline lookup yields CDR1 KGHSH and CDR2 LQKENI. Trimming took 6 bases from V and 5 from J; bases not matched to a gene: 12. The CDR3 region is CASSPEDRAVDEQYF. DNA of the CDR3: TGTGCCAGCTCCCCCGAGGACAGGGCGGTAGACGAGCAGTACTTC. Combining the CDR3 with reference TRBV18 and TRBJ2-7 gives the whole variable domain NAGVMQNPRHLVRRRGQEARLRCSPMKGHSHVYWYRQLPEEGLKFMVYLQKENIIDESGMPKERFSAEFPKEGPSILRIQQVVRGDSAAYFCASSPEDRAVDEQYFGPGTRLTVT.

V usage is TRBV7-9 and J usage is TRBJ2-5; TRBD2 might be the D (6 bases). This CDR3 is built from 14 residues. Germline loops: CDR1 SEHNR, CDR2 FQNEAQ (reference sequence). Between the trimmed V and J ends, which lost 5 bases and 3 bases, there was a span of 13 bases. The CDR3 sequence: CASSPAPGEETQYF. DNA of the CDR3: TGTGCCAGCAGCCCTGCTCCGGGAGAAGAGACCCAGTACTTC.